One sample yielded the 18 T cell receptor beta chains listed below, sequenced in a study of T cells after yellow fever vaccination. MiXCR, run by TCRdb on the 5' RACE reads, gives a single entry per CDR3 protein. The profile shows some 420,000 distinct CDR3 sequences, around 20% of them singletons. The sample was PBMCs, taken before the yellow fever booster vaccination. The receptor source for this set is a man between 18 and 29 years old who received the YFV17D yellow fever vaccine.

This chain connects TRBV6-1 to TRBJ1-5; D might be TRBD1 (5 bases). The ends were cut back, 5 bases at V and 2 bases at J, with 16 bases in the middle. Per germline, CDR1 MNHNS and CDR2 SASEGT. The CDR3 is 16 amino acids. In DNA form, the CDR3 reads TGTGCCAGCAGTTATCAGGGTTTTGGAGGCAATCAGCCCCAGCATTTT. Protein sequence: CASSYQGFGGNQPQHF.

The chain couples TRBV12-3 or TRBV12-4 to TRBJ2-3, with a possible D match to TRBD1 (6 bases). Trimming removed 2 bases at V and 5 bases at J, with 14 bases between. There are 15 residues in the CDR3. The CDR3 loop reads CASSLRQGWGDTQYF. CDR3 nucleotide sequence: TGTGCCAGCAGTTTAAGGCAGGGGTGGGGAGATACGCAGTATTTT.

J is TRBJ2-2 and V is TRBV30; D remains unclear. The CDR3 loop spans 13 amino acids. Germline values: CDR1 GTSNPN, CDR2 SVGIG (reference sequence). Trimming took off 4 bases at V and 6 bases at J, with 12 bases between the two ends. Here the CDR3 DNA reads TGTGCCTGGACCTTTACGCCGGCCGGGGAGCTGTTTTTT. It translates to CAWTFTPAGELFF.

Only a few counts were recorded for this clonotype. The genes are TRBV12-3 or TRBV12-4 and TRBJ2-1, with D perhaps TRBD2 (5 bases). V lost 5 bases to trimming and J lost 4 bases, with 18 bases between them. CDR3 size: 16 residues. This CDR3 reads CASSPPKGALYNEQFF. Here the CDR3 DNA reads TGTGCCAGCAGTCCGCCCAAGGGAGCCCTTTACAATGAGCAGTTCTTC.

The V gene is TRBV7-9, the J gene TRBJ1-2, with TRBD1 matching over 9 bases. Germline CDR1 SEHNR, CDR2 FQNEAQ (reference sequence). Germline trimming cut 2 bases from V and 8 bases from J; bases unmatched to any gene: 12. CDR3 length: 16 residues. DNA of the CDR3: TGTGCCAGCAGCTTACTACCGGGACAGGGCCTTGGAGGCTACACCTTC. Encoded protein: CASSLLPGQGLGGYTF.

The J gene is TRBJ2-2, the V gene TRBV19; maybe TRBD2 (6 bases). CDR3 length: 17 amino acids. From germline, CDR1 is LNHDA and CDR2 SQIVND (reference sequence). Between the trimmed V and J ends, which lost 7 bases and 5 bases, there was a span of 23 bases. The CDR3 here is CASTPEGLNPWTGELFF. The CDR3 region has the DNA TGTGCCAGTACCCCGGAGGGTTTAAACCCTTGGACCGGGGAGCTGTTTTTT.

The chain joins TRBV13 to TRBJ1-1; unclear D gene. Germline-derived CDR1 and CDR2 are PRHDT and FYEKMQ (reference sequence). V lost 5 bases and J lost 7, with 8 bases in between. There are 11 residues in the CDR3. CDR3 bases: TGTGCCAGCAGCGGATATAATGAAGCTTTCTTT. Translating gives CASSGYNEAFF.

This clonotype was counted a few times. The chain links TRBV7-2 to TRBJ1-5; 8 bases are a match to TRBD1. The V segment lost 2 bases and the J segment 2 bases; nucleotides outside the gene matches: 11. The CDR3 is 18 residues long. Germline V gene sequence: CDR1 SGHTA, CDR2 FQGNSA. In nucleotides, the CDR3 is TGTGCCAGCAGCTTAAATGGGCAGGGGGCTAGTGGCAATCAGCCCCAGCATTTT. Its translation is CASSLNGQGASGNQPQHF.

This chain links TRBV5-5 with TRBJ2-5; no definite D call. This CDR3 spans 15 amino acids. The V end was cut by 1 base, the J end by 1 base, with 11 bases between. The germline gives CDR1 SGHKS, CDR2 YYEKEE (reference sequence). The CDR3 DNA is TGTGCCAGCAGCTTGTCCTCTACGACCCAAGAGACCCAGTACTTC. This translates into CASSLSSTTQETQYF.

The genes are TRBV27 and TRBJ1-1; D is possibly TRBD1 (6 bases). V was pared by 2 bases and J by 2 bases, with 15 bases between. The length of the CDR3 is 16 residues. Germline V lookup: CDR1 MNHEY, CDR2 SMNVEV (reference sequence). CDR3 residues: CASSLRLRQANTEAFF. As DNA, the CDR3 is TGTGCCAGCAGTTTACGGCTGAGACAGGCTAACACTGAAGCTTTCTTT.

This clonotype was picked up a small number of times. The V and J genes are TRBV20-1 and TRBJ2-5; 8 nucleotides match TRBD2. The CDR3 has 15 amino acids. The germline CDR1 and CDR2 sequences are DFQATT and SNEGSKA (reference sequence). V gave up 0 bases and J gave up 5 bases; unmatched junction bases: 8. The CDR3 sequence: CSARDSAGAWETQYF. DNA of the CDR3: TGCAGTGCTAGAGATTCAGCGGGGGCATGGGAGACCCAGTACTTC.

The chain has TRBV12-5 and TRBJ2-1, with D unresolved. From germline, CDR1 is LGHNT and CDR2 FRNRAP. This CDR3 is 12 amino acids long. V lost 1 base and J 8 bases, leaving 6 bases between the germline ends. The CDR3 region is CASGLGPYEQFF. For the CDR3, the DNA is TGTGCTAGTGGTTTGGGCCCCTATGAGCAGTTCTTC.

This clonotype has only a few counts. The gene calls are TRBV20-1 and TRBJ2-5, with no clear D. Germline lookup yields CDR1 DFQATT and CDR2 SNEGSKA (reference sequence). CDR3 length: 13 residues. Trimming removed 0 bases from V and 3 bases from J, with 8 bases in between. As DNA, the CDR3 is TGCAGTGCTAGAGATTCAGTGGAAGAGACCCAGTACTTC. Its protein product is CSARDSVEETQYF.

J is TRBJ1-2 and V is TRBV7-2, with D tentatively TRBD1 (5 bases). CDR1 and CDR2 (germline): SGHTA, FQGNSA. CDR3 length equals 16 residues. The V end lost 8 bases, the J end lost 5 bases, and 24 bases lay between the germline ends. This chain's CDR3 is CASRRRDHRQIYGYTF. The CDR3 coding sequence is TGTGCCAGCCGGAGACGGGACCACCGTCAAATTTATGGCTACACCTTC.

This sequence joins TRBV20-1 and TRBJ2-3; D is uncertain. Trimming took 3 bases from V and 0 from J, leaving 4 bases between them. Germline CDR1 is DFQATT and CDR2 is SNEGSKA (reference sequence). This CDR3 is 12 amino acids long. CDR3 sequence: CSARPSTDTQYF. DNA of the CDR3: TGCAGTGCTAGGCCAAGCACAGATACGCAGTATTTT.

This clonotype was picked up many times. V usage is TRBV20-1 and J usage is TRBJ2-5, with D maybe TRBD2 (6 bases). The CDR3 contains 15 residues. Germline V CDR1 and CDR2: DFQATT, SNEGSKA (reference sequence). V was cut by 5 bases and J by 5 bases, with 21 bases left in between. The CDR3 is CSAYMALAGLETQYF. The DNA of the CDR3 is TGCAGTGCTTATATGGCCTTGGCGGGGTTGGAGACCCAGTACTTC.

V is TRBV30 and J is TRBJ1-2; D perhaps matches TRBD1 (5 bases). This CDR3 spans 13 amino acids. CDR1 and CDR2 (germline): GTSNPN, SVGIG (reference sequence). Trimming left V 0 bases short and J 4 bases short, with 9 bases between. The CDR3 loop is CAWSVSGGYGYTF. CDR3 sequence (DNA): TGTGCCTGGAGTGTTTCCGGGGGCTATGGCTACACCTTC.

The chain employs TRBV4-3 and TRBJ2-1, with D perhaps TRBD2 (6 bases). V gave up 3 bases and J gave up 8 bases, with 20 bases separating them. The CDR3 is 16 residues long. Germline values: CDR1 LGHNA, CDR2 YSLEER. For the CDR3, the DNA is TGCGCCAGCAGCCAGGACTTGGGGGGAGGTAGCTATGAGCAGTTCTTC. This codes for CASSQDLGGGSYEQFF.